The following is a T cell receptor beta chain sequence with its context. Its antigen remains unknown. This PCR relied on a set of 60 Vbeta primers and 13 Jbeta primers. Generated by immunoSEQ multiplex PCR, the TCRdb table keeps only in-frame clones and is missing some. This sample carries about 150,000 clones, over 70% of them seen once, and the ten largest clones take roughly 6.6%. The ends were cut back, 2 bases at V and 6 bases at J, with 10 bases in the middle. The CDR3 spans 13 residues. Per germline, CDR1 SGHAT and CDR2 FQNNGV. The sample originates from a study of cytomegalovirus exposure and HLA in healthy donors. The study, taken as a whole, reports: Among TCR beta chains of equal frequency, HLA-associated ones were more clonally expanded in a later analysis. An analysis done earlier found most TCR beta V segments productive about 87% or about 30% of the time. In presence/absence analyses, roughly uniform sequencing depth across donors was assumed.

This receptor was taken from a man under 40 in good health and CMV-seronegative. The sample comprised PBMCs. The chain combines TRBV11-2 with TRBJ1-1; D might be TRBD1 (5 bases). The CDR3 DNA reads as TGTGCCAGCAGCTTACAGGGTAGAGCTGAAGCTTTCTTT. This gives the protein CASSLQGRAEAFF.